These T cell receptor beta chains were read from a single sample in a study of blood T cell repertoires in COVID-19. Profiled with immunoSEQ multiplex PCR; TCRdb holds only in-frame clones, not every one. Among about 330,000 clones listed, roughly 90% were seen once. Sequenced: peripheral blood. Source of these receptors: a woman between 50 and 59 years old with active or convalescent COVID-19. The CDR3 runs from the conserved cysteine through the conserved F or W. The D gene is left open where the match is weak. A row's size may be missing; if present it is once, few, many or a size class.

clone_size	v_call	d_call	j_call	cdr3_nt	cdr3_aa
NA	TRBV28	NA	TRBJ1-2	TGTGCCAGCAGTTTACCCGGGGGTTATGGCTACACCTTC	CASSLPGGYGYTF
NA	TRBV11-1	TRBD2	TRBJ2-5	TGTGCCAGCAGCTTTATAGCGGGGGGGATGGAGACCCAGTACTTC	CASSFIAGGMETQYF
NA	TRBV7-9	NA	TRBJ2-1	TGTGCCAGCAGCTTAGCGTCCGCTAGCCGTTACAATGAGCAGTTCTTC	CASSLASASRYNEQFF
NA	TRBV12-3/TRBV12-4	NA	TRBJ2-3	TGTGCCAGCAGTTTAGCTAGTCCAGATACGCAGTATTTT	CASSLASPDTQYF
NA	TRBV19	TRBD2	TRBJ2-7	TGTGCCAGTAGTAACGTCTCCCGGGGGGGCGAGCAGTACTTC	CASSNVSRGGEQYF
NA	TRBV7-2	TRBD1	TRBJ1-3	TGTGCCAGCGGGGACCTACAGGGGCACTCTGGAAACACCATATATTTT	CASGDLQGHSGNTIYF
once	TRBV12-5	TRBD1	TRBJ1-5	TGTGCTAGTGGTACCGGACAGGGCAATCAGCCCCAGCATTTT	CASGTGQGNQPQHF
few	TRBV10-3	NA	TRBJ1-5	TGTGCCATCACCGAACGGGGGAGCAATCAGCCCCAGCATTTT	CAITERGSNQPQHF
NA	TRBV18	NA	TRBJ2-7	TGTGCCAGCTCACCTGATGCGCGGGCCTACGAGCAGTACTTC	CASSPDARAYEQYF
NA	TRBV3-1/TRBV3-2	TRBD2	TRBJ2-2	TGTGCCAGCAGCCAAGGTAGCGGGGGGACGAACACCGGGGAGCTGTTTTTT	CASSQGSGGTNTGELFF
NA	TRBV28	TRBD1	TRBJ1-5	TGTGCCAGCAGCCTCGACAGGGTGGATCAGCCCCAGCATTTT	CASSLDRVDQPQHF
NA	TRBV10-3	NA	TRBJ1-1	TGTGCCATCAGGACACCGGAGAACACTGAAGCTTTCTTT	CAIRTPENTEAFF
NA	TRBV19	NA	TRBJ1-3	TGTGCCAGTAGTATAGGTGTCTCTTCTGGAAACACCATATATTTT	CASSIGVSSGNTIYF
NA	TRBV27	NA	TRBJ2-4	TGTGCCAGCAGTTTATTCGCAAAATCCCCACAGGAGGCCAAAAACATTCAGTACTTC	CASSLFAKSPQEAKNIQYF
NA	TRBV15	NA	TRBJ2-1	TGTGCCACCAGCAGTTTTCAGCGGTCCGCCTACAATGAGCAGTTCTTC	CATSSFQRSAYNEQFF
NA	TRBV25-1	NA	TRBJ2-2	TGTGCCAGCTTGCAGGGGGGTTACACCGGGGAGCTGTTTTTT	CASLQGGYTGELFF
NA	TRBV13	NA	TRBJ2-3	TGTGCCAGCAGCTTGACTCAAACCCGAGCGGACACAGATACGCAGTATTTT	CASSLTQTRADTDTQYF
NA	TRBV19	TRBD2	TRBJ2-7	TGTGCCAGTAGTATCGCCGTAGCGGGAGAAAGTTATGGCTACGAGCAGTACTTC	CASSIAVAGESYGYEQYF
NA	TRBV7-9	NA	TRBJ2-1	TGTGCCAGCAGTCTCACAGGGGAGGTAGCTGATGAGCAGTTCTTC	CASSLTGEVADEQFF
NA	TRBV5-1	NA	TRBJ2-5	TGCGCCAGCAGCTTTTCTAGGACTACTCAAGAGACCCAGTACTTC	CASSFSRTTQETQYF
few	TRBV28	TRBD1	TRBJ2-7	TGTGCCAGCAGTTCCACTCTCACAGGGGGCGAGCAGTACTTC	CASSSTLTGGEQYF
NA	TRBV2	NA	TRBJ1-1	TGTGCCAGCAGTCAGGGCACGAACACTGAAGCTTTCTTT	CASSQGTNTEAFF
NA	TRBV2	TRBD1	TRBJ1-5	TGTGCCAGCAGTGATCTGGGACAGGGTCGTCAGCCCCAGCATTTT	CASSDLGQGRQPQHF
NA	TRBV3-1/TRBV3-2	TRBD1	TRBJ1-3	TGTGCCAGCAGCCAAGCTGGGACAGCGACTGGAAACACCATATATTTT	CASSQAGTATGNTIYF
NA	TRBV6-5	TRBD1	TRBJ2-7	TGTGCCAGCAGAACCGGGACAGGGGTCTACGAGCAGTACTTC	CASRTGTGVYEQYF
NA	TRBV19	NA	TRBJ2-2	TGTGCCAGTATTCAGGGTAACACCGGGGAGCTGTTTTTT	CASIQGNTGELFF
NA	TRBV27	NA	TRBJ1-2	TGTGCCAGCAGTCGTACCCTCGGACAGAACTATGGCTACACCTTC	CASSRTLGQNYGYTF
few	TRBV7-2	NA	TRBJ1-2	TGTGCCAGCAGCCCCAGTGGAGATTATGGCTACACCTTC	CASSPSGDYGYTF
NA	TRBV9	NA	TRBJ2-2	TGTGCCAGCAGCGTCCTTTTGAACACCGGGGAGCTGTTTTTT	CASSVLLNTGELFF
once	TRBV9	NA	TRBJ2-2	TGTGCCAGCAGCGTAGGGCAGGGCGGCTCCGGGGAGCTGTTTTTT	CASSVGQGGSGELFF
NA	TRBV7-9	TRBD2	TRBJ2-2	TGTGCCAGCAGCACCGGGACTAGAAACACCGGGGAGCTGTTTTTT	CASSTGTRNTGELFF
NA	TRBV27	TRBD2	TRBJ2-1	TGTGCCAGCAGAGAGGACCCGGGAGGGGTCAATGAGCAGTTCTTC	CASREDPGGVNEQFF
NA	TRBV7-9	NA	TRBJ1-1	TGTGCCAGCAGCGCCGCAGGCGCTACTGAAGCTTTCTTT	CASSAAGATEAFF
NA	TRBV18	TRBD2	TRBJ2-3	TGTGCCAGCTCCCGGACTAGCGGCACAGATACGCAGTATTTT	CASSRTSGTDTQYF
NA	TRBV7-3	NA	TRBJ2-5	TGTGCCAGCAGCTTAGGCCCGCAAGAGACCCAGTACTTC	CASSLGPQETQYF
NA	TRBV6-2/TRBV6-3	NA	TRBJ1-1	TGTGCCAGCAGTCAGGGTACTGAAGCTTTCTTT	CASSQGTEAFF
NA	TRBV3-1/TRBV3-2	TRBD2	TRBJ2-1	TGTGCCAGCAGCCAGAGCGGGAGCTCCTACAATGAGCAGTTCTTC	CASSQSGSSYNEQFF
NA	TRBV11-1	TRBD1	TRBJ2-7	TGTGCCAGCAGCTTACGACGACAGGGATTCGGTGAGCAGTACTTC	CASSLRRQGFGEQYF
NA	TRBV24-1	NA	TRBJ1-2	TGTGCCACCAGTGATCCCCCTTTTGGCTACACCTTC	CATSDPPFGYTF
NA	TRBV11-2	NA	TRBJ2-7	TGTGCCAGCAGACCAGGGTGGCGGGGGCCCTCCTACGAGCAGTACTTC	CASRPGWRGPSYEQYF
NA	TRBV7-8	TRBD2	TRBJ2-5	TGTGCCAGCAGCCCAAGACTAGCGGGGGGACAAGAGACCCAGTACTTC	CASSPRLAGGQETQYF
NA	TRBV27	NA	TRBJ2-7	TGTGCCAGCAGCTCAGGCAGGGGCCGCTCCTACGAGCAGTACTTC	CASSSGRGRSYEQYF